This T cell receptor (beta chain) was sequenced for a study of T cells in Graves' hyperthyroidism and ophthalmopathy. Findings of the study overall: Ophthalmopathy and stable hyperthyroidism were told apart by a 13 V-J model. The model made its ophthalmopathy prediction, and onset followed a median approximately 7 months later.

Amplification yielded TCR beta CDR3 regions, with RNA transcripts as the source. First-round RT-PCR with HTBI primers amplified the TCR CDR3 region. Via MiXCR, TCRdb re-called the multiplex PCR reads, giving one row per CDR3 protein. The sample includes 500,000 to 800,000 distinct CDR3 sequences, about 45% of them seen just once. A remark on this clonotype: Its specificity is unknown.

Trimming left V 5 bases short and J 5 bases short, with 15 bases between. The germline V gene encodes CDR1 SEHNR and CDR2 FQNEAQ (reference sequence). CDR3 length equals 14 residues. Those patients with uncontrolled infection, other autoimmune disease, pregnancy or lactation were excluded. Diagnosing involved the use of clinical symptoms, serum thyroxine and TRAb, thyroid ultrasound and orbital computed tomography. The chain carries TRBV7-9 and TRBJ2-5; D tentatively fits TRBD1 or TRBD2 (5 bases each). The sequence was obtained from an adult man with Graves' disease, either hyperthyroidism or ophthalmopathy (not recorded which). Sequencing was performed on peripheral blood or thyroid tissue (not recorded which). This chain's CDR3 is CASSEGAGWETQYF. DNA of the CDR3: TGTGCCAGCAGCGAAGGGGCGGGCTGGGAGACCCAGTACTTC.